Below, 32 T cell receptor beta chains from the same sample are listed, as sequenced in a study of shared clonotypes between healthy human individuals. Clones were sequenced by immunoSEQ multiplex PCR, and TCRdb holds only the in-frame ones, with some missing. Of about 580,000 clones detected, roughly 98% appear once; the ten largest clones hold around 0.3%. Naive CD8 cells, CD45RO-negative and positively selected for CCR7, excluded terminally differentiated effector memory CD45RA+ cells. Sequenced input: naive CD8+ T cells sorted from blood. The receptors were sampled from a man aged 25-40 years in good health.

The V and J genes are TRBV9 and TRBJ2-1; the D is unclear. The germline CDR1 and CDR2 sequences are SGDLS and YYNGEE. This CDR3 comprises 15 residues. The V gene lost 3 bases and the J gene lost 5 bases, with 15 bases spanning the gap. CDR3 sequence (DNA): TGTGCCAGCAGCGCCGGCCCCTCTTACGACAATGAGCAGTTCTTC. This codes for CASSAGPSYDNEQFF. Together with reference TRBV9 and TRBJ2-1, the CDR3 gives the full variable domain: DSGVTQTPKHLITATGQRVTLRCSPRSGDLSVYWYQQSLDQGLQFLIQYYNGEERAKGNILERFSAQQFPDLHSELNLSSLELGDSALYFCASSAGPSYDNEQFFGPGTRLTVL.

The V gene is TRBV4-3, the J gene TRBJ1-1; TRBD1 aligns across 7 bases. V was pared by 1 base and J by 4 bases, with 12 bases of the junction left unmatched. The length of the CDR3 is 17 residues. From germline, CDR1 is LGHNA and CDR2 YSLEER. The CDR3 DNA sequence: TGCGCCAGCAGCCAAGCCGCGCTGACAGGGACTCTCACTGAAGCTTTCTTT. It translates to CASSQAALTGTLTEAFF.

The rearrangement uses TRBV6-5 and TRBJ2-1; D assignment may be TRBD1 or TRBD2 (5 bases each). The CDR3 is 15 residues long. CDR1 and CDR2 (germline): MNHEY, SVGAGI. V lost 6 bases, J lost 8 bases, and 20 bases lay in between. The CDR3 loop is CASRNIGTTLHEQFF. The CDR3 DNA sequence: TGTGCCAGCAGAAACATAGGGACGACCCTGCATGAGCAGTTCTTC.

The rearrangement joins TRBV11-2 to TRBJ1-1; D unclear. The CDR3 spans 15 residues. The germline gives CDR1 SGHAT, CDR2 FQNNGV. V was shortened by 3 bases and J by 2 bases, with 13 bases between the two germline ends. For the CDR3, the DNA is TGTGCCAGCAGCTTCGCTGTCGGCAGAAACACTGAAGCTTTCTTT. Translating gives CASSFAVGRNTEAFF.

The chain is built from TRBV9 and TRBJ2-3; tentative D call: TRBD1 (6 bases). The length of the CDR3 is 15 residues. In germline, CDR1 is SGDLS, CDR2 YYNGEE. The ends were cut back, 4 bases at V and 3 bases at J, with 15 bases in the middle. As DNA, the CDR3 is TGTGCCAGCAGCTATACAGGGTCGGGAACAGATACGCAGTATTTT. This gives the protein CASSYTGSGTDTQYF.

The rearrangement links TRBV15 to TRBJ2-7; 8 bases are a match to TRBD1. Losses at the gene ends were 4 bases for V and 9 bases for J; bases not matched to a gene: 14. CDR1 LNHNV and CDR2 YYDKDF come from the germline V gene (reference sequence). CDR3 length equals 15 residues. CDR3 in DNA: TGTGCCACCAGCACGGACAGGGCGGTTAGCGGTATGCAGTACTTC. Translating it yields CATSTDRAVSGMQYF.

The genes are TRBV5-4 and TRBJ2-1, with TRBD2 matching over 8 bases. Trimming cost V 0 bases and J 7 bases; bases outside gene matches: 9. The CDR3 is 16 residues long. Germline loops: CDR1 SGHNT, CDR2 YYREEE (reference sequence). In DNA, the CDR3 is TGTGCCAGCAGCTTGGCCCCCAGCGGGAGAGGGAATGAGCAGTTCTTC. It is translated as CASSLAPSGRGNEQFF.

The chain uses TRBV7-2 and TRBJ2-3; D unresolved. This CDR3 spans 16 amino acids. Germline CDR1 reads SGHTA; CDR2 reads FQGNSA. V was clipped by 0 bases and J by 2 bases, with 12 bases between them. In DNA, the CDR3 is TGTGCCAGCAGCTTAGCTCGGACCTTTGTCACAGATACGCAGTATTTT. The encoded protein is CASSLARTFVTDTQYF.

A single count supports this clone. V gene TRBV7-2 combines with J gene TRBJ2-7, with D possibly TRBD2 on 6 matching bases. The germline V gene has CDR1 SGHTA and CDR2 FQGNSA. The germline V and J ends were trimmed by 1 base and 2 bases, with 6 bases remaining between them. The CDR3 totals 13 residues. The CDR3 reads CASSLGLAYEQYF. Written as DNA, the CDR3 is TGTGCCAGCAGCTTAGGACTAGCCTACGAGCAGTACTTC. Drawing the rest from reference TRBV7-2 and TRBJ2-7, the complete variable domain is GAGVSQSPSNKVTEKGKDVELRCDPISGHTALYWYRQSLGQGLEFLIYFQGNSAPDKSGLPSDRFSAERTGGSVSTLTIQRTQQEDSAVYLCASSLGLAYEQYFGPGTRLTVT.

The V gene is TRBV6-6, the J gene TRBJ2-7; D unresolved. Deletions cut 4 bases from V and 3 bases from J, with 7 bases between. CDR1 is MNHNY, CDR2 SVGAGI, per germline (reference sequence). The CDR3 sequence is 12 residues long. CDR3 amino acids: CASSLSVYEQYF. The DNA for the CDR3 is TGTGCCAGCAGTTTAAGCGTCTACGAGCAGTACTTC.

The J gene is TRBJ2-7, the V gene TRBV9, with D unclear. The CDR3 loop spans 12 amino acids. V was clipped by 4 bases and J by 3 bases, with 8 bases between them. Germline assignment: CDR1 SGDLS and CDR2 YYNGEE. The CDR3 DNA follows: TGTGCCAGCAGCCCTCGGGTCTACGAGCAGTACTTC. This codes for CASSPRVYEQYF.

The CDR3 DNA follows: TGCGCCAGCAGCCCTGCCGTAGCGGGGCAAGAGACCCAGTACTTC. This encodes CASSPAVAGQETQYF. This sequence joins TRBV5-1 and TRBJ2-5; 8 positions agree with TRBD2. Germline CDR1 reads SGHRS; CDR2 reads YFSETQ. This CDR3 has 15 residues. V was pared by 4 bases and J by 2 bases, with 7 bases of the junction left unmatched. Supplemented by reference TRBV5-1 and TRBJ2-5, the full variable domain reads KAGVTQTPRYLIKTRGQQVTLSCSPISGHRSVSWYQQTPGQGLQFLFEYFSETQRNKGNFPGRFSGRQFSNSRSEMNVSTLELGDSALYLCASSPAVAGQETQYFGPGTRLLVL.

CDR3 sequence (DNA): TGCGCCAGCAGCCAAGGGACTACCCGTTCCTACAATGAGCAGTTCTTC. Its protein is CASSQGTTRSYNEQFF. The V call is TRBV4-1, the J call TRBJ2-1; a weak D match, TRBD2 (6 bases). This CDR3 has 16 residues. The ends were cut back, 1 base at V and 1 base at J, with 11 bases in the middle. Germline V CDR1 and CDR2: MGHRA, YSYEKL.

The J gene is TRBJ2-7, the V gene TRBV5-1; weak D call: TRBD1 (5 bases). The V gene's germline CDR1 is SGHRS and CDR2 YFSETQ. The CDR3 covers 14 residues. The V and J ends lost 3 bases and 0 bases respectively, with 10 bases between them. DNA of the CDR3: TGCGCCAGCAGCTATGGGGCAGACTCCTACGAGCAGTACTTC. Protein sequence: CASSYGADSYEQYF.

J is TRBJ1-5 and V is TRBV27; no clear D. V was clipped by 2 bases and J by 7 bases, with 15 bases between them. The V gene's germline CDR1 is MNHEY and CDR2 SMNVEV (reference sequence). CDR3 length: 15 amino acids. DNA of the CDR3: TGTGCCAGCAGTTTACAATTCGGTACGCGCCAGCCCCAGCATTTT. This translates into CASSLQFGTRQPQHF.

The rearrangement links TRBV27 to TRBJ2-7; 8 bases fit TRBD2. The CDR3 has 14 amino acids. V gave up 5 bases and J gave up 4 bases; unmatched junction bases: 7. Germline loops: CDR1 MNHEY, CDR2 SMNVEV (reference sequence). In DNA, the CDR3 is TGTGCCAGCAGTATCGTAGCGGGATATTACGAGCAGTACTTC. Its translation is CASSIVAGYYEQYF.

The V call is TRBV19, the J call TRBJ2-7; no firm D call. Germline assignment: CDR1 LNHDA and CDR2 SQIVND (reference sequence). The CDR3 spans 14 residues. Trimming stripped 1 base from V and 6 bases from J, with 13 bases between. The chain's CDR3 is CASSIVPRICEQYF. The CDR3 nucleotides are TGTGCCAGTAGTATAGTTCCAAGGATCTGCGAGCAGTACTTC.

Regarding this clone: Other DNA sequences from this sample encode an identical CDR3 as well. The CDR3 nucleotides read TGTGCCAGCAGTTATGGGGCCGGCACTGAAGCTTTCTTT. Translated: CASSYGAGTEAFF. The chain couples TRBV6-5 to TRBJ1-1, with D maybe TRBD1 (5 bases). This CDR3 has 13 residues. Germline V gene lookup returns CDR1 MNHEY and CDR2 SVGAGI. V shed 3 bases and J shed 4 bases, with 9 bases lying between them.

V and J are TRBV7-9 and TRBJ2-3; D possibly corresponds to TRBD2 (5 bases). CDR1 and CDR2 (germline): SEHNR, FQNEAQ (reference sequence). Deletions cut 5 bases from V and 1 base from J, with 13 bases between. The CDR3 has 15 amino acids. The CDR3 loop reads CASSPKEVGTDTQYF. The CDR3 nucleotides read TGTGCCAGCAGCCCCAAGGAGGTGGGCACAGATACGCAGTATTTT.

The J gene is TRBJ2-7, the V gene TRBV9; possibly TRBD1 or TRBD2 for D (6 bases each). Germline CDR1 and CDR2: SGDLS and YYNGEE. V was shortened by 0 bases and J by 6 bases, with 13 bases between the two germline ends. The CDR3 consists of 14 residues. The CDR3 protein is CASSVGGGPIEQYF. Here the CDR3 DNA reads TGTGCCAGCAGCGTAGGTGGGGGGCCCATCGAGCAGTACTTC.

This clone is a singleton in its sample. The rearrangement links TRBV14 to TRBJ2-4; unclear D gene. V was pared by 4 bases and J by 6 bases, with 10 bases between. CDR3 length: 13 amino acids. CDR1 is SGHDN, CDR2 FVKESK, per germline. CDR3 in DNA: TGTGCCAGCAGCCGCCGGGTCTTAAACATTCAGTACTTC. This gives the protein CASSRRVLNIQYF.

The CDR3 DNA sequence: TGTGCCAGCAGCTTATTGGGATCGGGTTTAAATCAGCCCCAGCATTTT. Protein: CASSLLGSGLNQPQHF. This chain connects TRBV7-2 to TRBJ1-5, with no clear D. V dropped 2 bases and J dropped 4 bases, with 15 bases sitting between them. This CDR3 comprises 16 residues. The germline V gene has CDR1 SGHTA and CDR2 FQGNSA.

The gene calls are TRBV5-6 and TRBJ2-5, with TRBD1 matching 7 bases. V shed 2 bases and J 1 base; nucleotides not matched to a gene: 5. The CDR3 is 15 residues long. Germline assignment: CDR1 SGHDT and CDR2 YYEEEE. The CDR3 spells CASSFDRAPQETQYF. The CDR3 DNA is TGTGCCAGCAGCTTCGACAGGGCTCCCCAAGAGACCCAGTACTTC.

The genes are TRBV5-1 and TRBJ1-2; 9 bases are shared with TRBD1. Germline CDR1 SGHRS, CDR2 YFSETQ. Trimming took 3 bases from V and 6 from J; bases not matched to a gene: 6. This CDR3 has 14 amino acids. CDR3 coding DNA: TGCGCCAGCAGCTCCGGGACAGGGTGGAATGGCTACACCTTC. It translates to CASSSGTGWNGYTF.

The chain joins TRBV5-1 to TRBJ2-7, with 7 nucleotides matching TRBD1. The V gene end was trimmed by 4 bases and the J gene end by 5 bases; junction bases not matched to a gene: 15. The germline CDR1 and CDR2 sequences are SGHRS and YFSETQ. This CDR3 comprises 16 residues. CDR3 bases: TGCGCCAGCAGCGGGCAGGGGGAACTTACCACAGACGAGCAGTACTTC. Encoded protein: CASSGQGELTTDEQYF.

The chain uses TRBV2 and TRBJ2-7, with 8 positions matching TRBD1. Germline lookup yields CDR1 SNHLY and CDR2 FYNNEI. This CDR3 has 15 residues. V was pared by 5 bases and J by 3 bases, with 9 bases of the junction left unmatched. Written as DNA, the CDR3 is TGTGCCAGCAGTCTAGGACAGGGTTTGTTCTACGAGCAGTACTTC. Translation gives CASSLGQGLFYEQYF.

This clone was detected once. The chain combines TRBV27 with TRBJ1-2, with D hard to call. From germline, CDR1 is MNHEY and CDR2 SMNVEV (reference sequence). The CDR3 length is 14 residues. V lost 0 bases to trimming and J lost 5 bases, with 10 bases between them. The CDR3 DNA is TGTGCCAGCAGTTTATCAAGGGCCGGATATGGCTACACCTTC. Encoded protein: CASSLSRAGYGYTF.

The chain recombines TRBV19 with TRBJ2-1; 14 bases agree with TRBD2. Germline CDR1 is LNHDA and CDR2 is SQIVND (reference sequence). V shed 5 bases, J shed 1 base, and the junction held 7 bases outside the gene matches. The CDR3 loop spans 18 amino acids. The CDR3 loop reads CASSPRLAGGNSYNEQFF. In DNA form, the CDR3 reads TGTGCCAGTAGTCCCAGACTAGCGGGAGGGAATTCCTACAATGAGCAGTTCTTC. The full variable domain, completed using reference TRBV19 and TRBJ2-1, is DGGITQSPKYLFRKEGQNVTLSCEQNLNHDAMYWYRQDPGQGLRLIYYSQIVNDFQKGDIAEGYSVSREKKESFPLTVTSAQKNPTAFYLCASSPRLAGGNSYNEQFFGPGTRLTVL.

The V call is TRBV28, the J call TRBJ2-2, with D tentatively TRBD1 (6 bases). The CDR3 spans 18 residues. CDR1 is MDHEN and CDR2 is SYDVKM in the germline V gene. The ends were cut back, 4 bases at V and 7 bases at J, with 25 bases in the middle. CDR3 loop: CASSSAATGQPWGGELFF. In nucleotides, the CDR3 is TGTGCCAGCAGTTCAGCGGCTACTGGACAGCCTTGGGGCGGGGAGCTGTTTTTT.

The chain couples TRBV28 to TRBJ2-1, with TRBD1 identical over 7 bases. Germline V gene lookup returns CDR1 MDHEN and CDR2 SYDVKM. This CDR3 region has 14 residues. Trimming removed 6 bases from V and 2 bases from J; junction bases left unmatched: 4. The CDR3 loop reads CASRRQGTYNEQFF. CDR3 sequence (DNA): TGTGCCAGCAGACGACAGGGCACCTACAATGAGCAGTTCTTC.

The chain is built from TRBV6-5 and TRBJ2-5; possible D gene TRBD1, 6 bases. V lost 6 bases to trimming and J lost 0 bases, with 11 bases between them. Germline V CDR1 and CDR2: MNHEY, SVGAGI. The CDR3 totals 14 residues. DNA of the CDR3: TGTGCCAGCAGGAACGACAGGAACCAAGAGACCCAGTACTTC. Protein product: CASRNDRNQETQYF.

The rearrangement links TRBV11-2 to TRBJ2-1; 7 positions match TRBD1. The CDR3 is made up of 18 amino acids. The junction had 10 bases not matched to a gene; V was cut back by 2 bases and J by 0 bases. The V gene's germline CDR1 is SGHAT and CDR2 FQNNGV. The CDR3, as DNA: TGTGCCAGCAGCTTAACGAAAAAACAGGGGAGCTCCTACAATGAGCAGTTCTTC. This gives the protein CASSLTKKQGSSYNEQFF.